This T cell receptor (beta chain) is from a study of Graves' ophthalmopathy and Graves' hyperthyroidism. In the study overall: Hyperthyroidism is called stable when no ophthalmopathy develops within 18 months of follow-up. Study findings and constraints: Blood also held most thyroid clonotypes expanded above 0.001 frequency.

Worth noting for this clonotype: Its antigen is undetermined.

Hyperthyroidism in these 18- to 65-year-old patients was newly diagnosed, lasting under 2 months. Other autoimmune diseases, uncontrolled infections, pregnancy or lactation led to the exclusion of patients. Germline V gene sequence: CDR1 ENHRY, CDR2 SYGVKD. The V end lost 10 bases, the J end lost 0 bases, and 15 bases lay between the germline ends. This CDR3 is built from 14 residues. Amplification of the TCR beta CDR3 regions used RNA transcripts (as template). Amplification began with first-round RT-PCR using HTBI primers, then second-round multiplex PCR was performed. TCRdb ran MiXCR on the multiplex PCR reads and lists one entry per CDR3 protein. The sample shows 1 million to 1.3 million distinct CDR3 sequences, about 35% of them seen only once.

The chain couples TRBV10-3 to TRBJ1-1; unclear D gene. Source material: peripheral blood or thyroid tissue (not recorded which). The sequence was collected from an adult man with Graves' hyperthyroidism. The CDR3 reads CATQVEDLNTEAFF. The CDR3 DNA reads TGTGCCACCCAGGTGGAAGACTTGAACACTGAAGCTTTCTTT.